The clone carrying this T cell receptor beta chain was observed a single time. Its specificity is not known. This sample was included in a study of metastatic and nonmetastatic thyroid tumors. Study context: The authors compared repertoires across blood and tumor or nodule tissue from malignant and benign thyroid patients. Findings of the study overall: Within blood and tumor, benign nodules reportedly had significantly lower TCR beta diversity than malignant thyroid tumors did.

Original processing notes: CDR3 differences across clinicopathological groups were used to build a distant-metastasis classifier for papillary thyroid cancer. TCRdb reassembled clones from the PCR reads with MiXCR. TCRdb's processing, not the study's, gives the V and J calls here. This sample yields around 13,000 clones, of which roughly a quarter are seen a single time; under 9.5% belongs to the top ten. The CDR3 has 17 residues. The V gene end was trimmed by 5 bases and the J gene end by 0 bases; junction bases not matched to a gene: 7. CDR1 is SGHVS and CDR2 is FQNEAQ in the germline V gene. Each patient went into thyroid surgery without having received any treatment.

This chain links TRBV7-8 with TRBJ2-7; 13 bases are shared with TRBD2. Sequencing input: blood. This TCR derives from a female donor with papillary thyroid cancer or a benign thyroid nodule (not recorded which). Some clones in this sample may be carry-over from other donors' samples. The CDR3 region has the DNA TGTGCCAGCAGCCGGGGGACTAGCGGGACCACCTCCTACGAGCAGTACTTC. Amino acid sequence: CASSRGTSGTTSYEQYF. Supplemented by reference TRBV7-8 and TRBJ2-7, the full variable domain reads GAGVSQSPRYKVAKRGQDVALRCDPISGHVSLFWYQQALGQGPEFLTYFQNEAQLDKSGLPSDRFFAERPEGSVSTLKIQRTQQEDSAVYLCASSRGTSGTTSYEQYFGPGTRLTVT.